This T cell receptor (beta chain) stems from a study of radiotherapy plus CTLA-4 blockade in lung cancer. The protocol was immunoSEQ multiplex PCR, while the TCRdb copy is restricted to in-frame clones and leaves out a portion. The repertoire consists of around 49,000 clones, with roughly 85% occurring once and the leading ten covering about a quarter. Concerning this clone itself: Its antigen is not identified.

Germline values: CDR1 MNHEY, CDR2 SMNVEV (reference sequence). This CDR3 has 13 amino acids. Trimming took off 6 bases at V and 7 bases at J, with 13 bases between the two ends. Study-wide results and caveats: There was expansion of tumor-derived TCR clones in blood after radiotherapy plus ipilimumab.

This sequence originates from a human donor with non-small cell lung cancer whose response to radiotherapy plus ipilimumab could not be evaluated. The input for sequencing was peripheral blood, taken from a patient treated with radiotherapy plus ipilimumab. The chain carries TRBV27 and TRBJ1-5; D perhaps matches TRBD1 (5 bases). The CDR3 nucleotides read TGTGCCAGCAGCCCAGGGTGGGGACAGCCCCAGCATTTT. Protein product: CASSPGWGQPQHF.